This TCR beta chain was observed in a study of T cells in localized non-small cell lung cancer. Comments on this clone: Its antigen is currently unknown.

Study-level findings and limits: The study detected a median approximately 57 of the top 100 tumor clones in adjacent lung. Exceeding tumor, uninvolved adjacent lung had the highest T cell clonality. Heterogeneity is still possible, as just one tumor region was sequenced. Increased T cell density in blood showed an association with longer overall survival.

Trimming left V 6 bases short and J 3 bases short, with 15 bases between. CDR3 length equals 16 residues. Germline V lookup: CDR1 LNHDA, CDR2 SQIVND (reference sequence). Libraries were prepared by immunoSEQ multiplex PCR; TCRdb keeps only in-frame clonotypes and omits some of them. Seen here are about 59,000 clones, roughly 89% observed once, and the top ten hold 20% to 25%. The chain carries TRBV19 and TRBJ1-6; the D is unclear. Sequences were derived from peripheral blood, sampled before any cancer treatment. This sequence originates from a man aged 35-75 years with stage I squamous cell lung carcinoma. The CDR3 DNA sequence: TGTGCCAGTAGCATGACGAGCAGAAACTATAATTCACCCCTCCACTTT. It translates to CASSMTSRNYNSPLHF.